Listed here are 29 T cell receptor beta chains from one sample, sequenced in a study of blood T cells in healthy people across ages. Combining a sample-barcoded 5' primer with a J-beta primer mix, a second PCR ran for roughly 6 to 12 cycles. A single record per CDR3 protein comes from TCRdb applying MiXCR to the 5' RACE reads. The repertoire holds 1,100,000 or so distinct CDR3 sequences, more than 40% seen once, with 15% to 20% in the top ten. Sequenced sample: blood. Receptors originate from a woman in her sixties in good health.

This clonotype was observed a single time. The chain joins TRBV12-3 or TRBV12-4 to TRBJ2-1; no clear D gene. This CDR3 comprises 14 residues. The germline V and J ends were trimmed by 2 bases and 3 bases, with 8 bases remaining between them. CDR3 in amino acids: CASSLRENYNEQFF. DNA of the CDR3: TGTGCCAGCAGTTTACGAGAGAACTACAATGAGCAGTTCTTC.

V gene TRBV6-2 or TRBV6-3 combines with J gene TRBJ2-7; no definite D call. CDR1 is MNHEY, CDR2 SVGEGT, per germline. Trimming shortened V by 10 bases and J by 3 bases, and 16 bases separated the two germline ends. This CDR3 region has 13 residues. CDR3 amino acids: CAISVLGGYEQYF. CDR3 bases: TGTGCCATCTCGGTGTTGGGCGGCTACGAGCAGTACTTC.

The V call is TRBV20-1, the J call TRBJ2-5, with D hard to call. Germline loops: CDR1 DFQATT, CDR2 SNEGSKA (reference sequence). Between the trimmed V and J ends, which lost 3 bases and 11 bases, there was a span of 28 bases. This CDR3 has 16 residues. CDR3 nucleotide sequence: TGCAGTGCTAGGGATCTGTTTGGAGAGAAGGGCAATGAGCAGTACTTC. Amino acids: CSARDLFGEKGNEQYF.

This clonotype has just a few counts. The CDR3 sequence is CASSRNGGLYEQYF. The CDR3 bases are TGTGCCAGCAGCAGAAACGGCGGCCTCTACGAGCAGTACTTC. The rearrangement uses TRBV7-2 and TRBJ2-7; D is unresolved. V lost 5 bases to trimming and J lost 3 bases, with 14 bases between them. The CDR3 runs 14 residues. CDR1 is SGHTA and CDR2 is FQGNSA in the germline V gene.

V is TRBV6-1 and J is TRBJ1-5; D may be TRBD1 (6 bases). The CDR3 runs 13 residues. Trimming removed 8 bases at V and 4 bases at J, with 12 bases between. Germline V gene sequence: CDR1 MNHNS, CDR2 SASEGT. The CDR3 DNA follows: TGTGCCAGCGCGGGACAACAAAATCAGCCCCAGCATTTT. This translates into CASAGQQNQPQHF.

This clonotype was detected a few times. The rearrangement joins TRBV12-3 or TRBV12-4 to TRBJ2-7; TRBD2 matches at 9 bases. V was clipped by 2 bases and J by 5 bases; unmatched bases: 7. This CDR3 has 15 residues. The CDR3 sequence is CASSLTAGGPHEQYF. CDR3 bases: TGTGCCAGCAGTTTAACGGCGGGAGGGCCCCACGAGCAGTACTTC.

This chain links TRBV11-2 with TRBJ2-5; 12 nucleotides match TRBD1. The closer fit of TRBJ2-7 to the DNA end suggests the J call may be wrong. Germline V gives CDR1 SGHAT, CDR2 FQNNGV. This CDR3 comprises 17 residues. DNA for the CDR3: TGTGCCAGCAGATGGGGGACAGGGGGCTCGGGGAGCGACGAGCAGTACTTC. Residues: CASRWGTGGSGSDEQYF.

This clonotype was counted between two and nine times. CDR3 in amino acids: CASSLSMRAAAYGYTF. In nucleotides, the CDR3 is TGTGCCAGCAGTTTATCCATGCGGGCCGCCGCCTATGGCTACACCTTC. This chain connects TRBV27 to TRBJ1-2; D is unclear. This CDR3 spans 16 amino acids. Trimming took off 0 bases at V and 4 bases at J, with 15 bases between the two ends. Per the germline V gene, CDR1 is MNHEY and CDR2 is SMNVEV (reference sequence).

The V gene is TRBV28, the J gene TRBJ2-1; TRBD2 matches at 10 bases. V dropped 6 bases and J dropped 7; count of bases not matched to a gene: 15. Germline CDR1 is MDHEN and CDR2 is SYDVKM. This CDR3 is built from 17 residues. CDR3 protein: CASSLLAGVKAGNEQFF. The CDR3 DNA is TGTGCCAGCAGCCTCCTAGCGGGAGTGAAGGCCGGGAATGAGCAGTTCTTC.

The V and J genes are TRBV5-1 and TRBJ2-3; no clear D gene. The germline V gene encodes CDR1 SGHRS and CDR2 YFSETQ. V gave up 0 bases and J gave up 5 bases, with 19 bases separating them. The CDR3 contains 17 residues. Written as DNA, the CDR3 is TGCGCCAGCAGCTTGGGGACCTTCTCCCATACGCTAGATACGCAGTATTTT. This translates into CASSLGTFSHTLDTQYF.

V is TRBV27 and J is TRBJ1-1; D may be TRBD1 (5 bases). V lost 7 bases and J lost 0, with 15 bases in between. In germline, CDR1 is MNHEY, CDR2 SMNVEV (reference sequence). CDR3 length: 15 residues. The CDR3, as DNA: TGTGCCAGCATCAGGCAGGGCGGGATGAACACTGAAGCTTTCTTT. It codes for CASIRQGGMNTEAFF.

The chain employs TRBV7-9 and TRBJ2-1, with D unresolved. The CDR3 sequence is 12 residues long. Germline V CDR1 and CDR2: SEHNR, FQNEAQ (reference sequence). Trimming took 8 bases from V and 7 from J, leaving 12 bases between them. The CDR3, as DNA: TGTGCCAGCGGTCTGGGGTTTAATGAGCAGTTCTTC. Amino acids: CASGLGFNEQFF. The whole variable domain, remainder taken from reference TRBV7-9 and TRBJ2-1, is DTGVSQNPRHKITKRGQNVTFRCDPISEHNRLYWYRQTLGQGPEFLTYFQNEAQLEKSRLLSDRFSAERPKGSFSTLEIQRTEQGDSAMYLCASGLGFNEQFFGPGTRLTVL.

The rearrangement uses TRBV20-1 and TRBJ2-5, with TRBD1 matching over 12 bases. Judging by the DNA end, TRBJ2-7 fits better; the J call may be wrong. CDR1 is DFQATT, CDR2 SNEGSKA, per germline (reference sequence). The CDR3 length is 15 residues. The CDR3 sequence: CSAREPGQGAYEQYF. The CDR3, as DNA: TGCAGTGCTAGAGAGCCGGGACAGGGGGCATACGAGCAGTACTTC.

A single count supports this clonotype. The rearrangement uses TRBV4-1 and TRBJ2-3; D remains ambiguous. The germline V and J ends were trimmed by 4 bases and 0 bases, with 8 bases remaining between them. The CDR3 covers 14 residues. Germline CDR1 MGHRA, CDR2 YSYEKL. CDR3 nucleotides: TGCGCCAGCAGCCGATGGGCTAGCACAGATACGCAGTATTTT. This encodes CASSRWASTDTQYF.

The chain joins TRBV24-1 to TRBJ1-5, with 7 bases fitting TRBD1. With 5 bases clipped from V and 6 bases from J, the junction kept 3 bases outside the gene matches. Germline assignment: CDR1 KGHDR and CDR2 SFDVKD. This CDR3 comprises 13 residues. CDR3 region: CATSVQGGQPQHF. The CDR3 DNA sequence: TGTGCCACCAGTGTCCAGGGGGGTCAGCCCCAGCATTTT.

This clonotype was picked up a small number of times. J is TRBJ2-1 and V is TRBV6-4; no definite D call. Germline CDR1 is MRHNA and CDR2 is SNTAGT. V was pared by 2 bases and J by 0 bases, with 11 bases between. The CDR3 is made up of 16 amino acids. CDR3 loop: CASSDVITSSYNEQFF. The CDR3 bases are TGTGCCAGCAGTGACGTTATTACCAGCTCCTACAATGAGCAGTTCTTC.

The chain has TRBV7-9 and TRBJ2-2, with D maybe TRBD2 (6 bases). The CDR3 sequence is 15 residues long. Per germline, CDR1 SEHNR and CDR2 FQNEAQ (reference sequence). The V gene lost 3 bases and the J gene lost 5 bases, with 13 bases spanning the gap. CDR3: CASSFGGVRTGELFF. CDR3 coding DNA: TGTGCCAGCAGCTTCGGGGGTGTGCGGACCGGGGAGCTGTTTTTT.

For the CDR3, the DNA is TGCGCCAGCAGCGGCAGACAGGGGGTCGATGAAAAACTGTTTTTT. Protein: CASSGRQGVDEKLFF. The gene calls are TRBV5-1 and TRBJ1-4; 9 positions agree with TRBD1. From germline, CDR1 is SGHRS and CDR2 YFSETQ. J gave up 6 bases and V 4 bases, and 7 bases lay outside the gene matches. The CDR3 is 15 residues long.

The gene calls are TRBV20-1 and TRBJ2-5; 11 bases are a match to TRBD2. The CDR3 contains 16 residues. J lost 1 base, V lost 3 bases, and 7 bases had no gene match. CDR1 and CDR2 from the germline V gene are DFQATT and SNEGSKA (reference sequence). CDR3 coding DNA: TGCAGTGCTAGCCAGCTAGCGGGAGGTCCCCAAGAGACCCAGTACTTC. Translated: CSASQLAGGPQETQYF.

The rearrangement joins TRBV30 to TRBJ2-5; unclear D gene. Trimming stripped 6 bases from V and 11 bases from J, with 22 bases between. Germline-derived CDR1 and CDR2 are GTSNPN and SVGIG (reference sequence). This CDR3 comprises 13 residues. DNA for the CDR3: TGTGCCTGCCAACTCGGTCTTTTGAATGAGCAGTACTTC. The encoded protein is CACQLGLLNEQYF.

The chain couples TRBV5-8 to TRBJ2-1; D not resolved. The CDR3 is made up of 12 amino acids. Germline CDR1 reads SGHTS; CDR2 reads YDEGEE. Trimming left V 0 bases short and J 10 bases short, with 8 bases between. The CDR3 loop is CASSLVREEQFF. The CDR3 DNA reads as TGTGCCAGCAGCTTGGTACGTGAGGAGCAGTTCTTC.

The chain uses TRBV11-2 and TRBJ2-1; D not resolved. The CDR3 covers 13 residues. Trimming removed 5 bases from V and 8 bases from J, with 13 bases in between. Germline-derived CDR1 and CDR2 are SGHAT and FQNNGV. The CDR3 DNA follows: TGTGCCAGCAGCGCGCGATTTAAGGATGAGCAGTTCTTC. It translates to CASSARFKDEQFF.

This clonotype was recorded once. This sequence joins TRBV5-1 and TRBJ2-3, with D unclear. V was cut by 0 bases and J by 0 bases, with 8 bases left in between. The germline V gene has CDR1 SGHRS and CDR2 YFSETQ. The length of the CDR3 is 15 residues. CDR3 DNA: TGCGCCAGCAGCTTGGTGGTACAGAGCACAGATACGCAGTATTTT. Protein product: CASSLVVQSTDTQYF.

This chain connects TRBV19 to TRBJ1-5; D is perhaps TRBD1 (6 bases). This CDR3 comprises 14 residues. V gave up 6 bases and J gave up 6 bases, with 15 bases separating them. Looked up from germline, CDR1 is LNHDA and CDR2 is SQIVND (reference sequence). The CDR3 reads CASRIFPGAQPQHF. CDR3 DNA sequence: TGTGCCAGTAGGATTTTTCCGGGGGCTCAGCCCCAGCATTTT.

The chain uses TRBV5-6 and TRBJ2-6, with D perhaps TRBD1 (5 bases). Germline CDR1 reads SGHDT; CDR2 reads YYEEEE. This CDR3 region has 15 residues. The ends were cut back, 6 bases at V and 1 base at J, with 11 bases in the middle. This chain's CDR3 is CASNTGLSGANVLTF. The CDR3 DNA follows: TGTGCCAGCAACACAGGTTTATCTGGGGCCAACGTCCTGACTTTC.

The sample holds a few counts of this clonotype. The chain combines TRBV5-1 with TRBJ2-1; 7 bases are a match to TRBD2. V shed 4 bases, J shed 5 bases, and the junction held 15 bases outside the gene matches. This CDR3 is 17 amino acids long. Germline CDR1 and CDR2: SGHRS and YFSETQ. This chain's CDR3 is CASSGLGGLAVNNEQFF. The CDR3 DNA follows: TGCGCCAGCAGCGGGTTGGGAGGGCTAGCGGTTAACAATGAGCAGTTCTTC.

The V call is TRBV7-2, the J call TRBJ2-1; D is perhaps TRBD2 (6 bases). V was pared by 4 bases and J by 4 bases, with 11 bases between. The CDR3 extends over 14 amino acids. The V gene's germline CDR1 is SGHTA and CDR2 FQGNSA. This chain's CDR3 is CASSYSGVYNEQFF. The CDR3 DNA reads as TGTGCCAGCAGCTATAGCGGAGTTTACAATGAGCAGTTCTTC.

The rearrangement uses TRBV27 and TRBJ2-3; tentatively, D is TRBD1 (6 bases). Trimming removed 7 bases from V and 5 bases from J, with 16 bases in between. Germline V gene lookup returns CDR1 MNHEY and CDR2 SMNVEV (reference sequence). The CDR3 sequence is 14 residues long. The CDR3 sequence is CASTTDIGGDTQYF. The CDR3 nucleotides read TGTGCCAGCACCACCGACATAGGGGGAGATACGCAGTATTTT.

As regards this clonotype: This may be a read error: a much more frequent sequence differs by one nucleotide. The J gene is TRBJ2-1, the V gene TRBV28; the D is unclear. V dropped 6 bases and J dropped 10 bases, with 22 bases sitting between them. The CDR3 spans 15 residues. From germline, CDR1 is MDHEN and CDR2 SYDVKM. The CDR3 DNA reads as TGTGCCAGCAGCGCTCCGGGTGTCCCCTCCTACGAGCAGTTCTTC. It specifies CASSAPGVPSYEQFF.